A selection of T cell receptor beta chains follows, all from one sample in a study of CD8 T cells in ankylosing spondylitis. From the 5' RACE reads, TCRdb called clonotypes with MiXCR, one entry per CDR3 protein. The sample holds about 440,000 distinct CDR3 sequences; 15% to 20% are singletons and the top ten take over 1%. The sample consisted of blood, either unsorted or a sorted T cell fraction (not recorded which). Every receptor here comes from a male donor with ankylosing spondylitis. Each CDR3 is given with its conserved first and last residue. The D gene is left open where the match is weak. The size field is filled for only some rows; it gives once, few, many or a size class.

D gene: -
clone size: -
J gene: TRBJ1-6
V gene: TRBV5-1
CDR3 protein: CASRGTPPFNSPLHF
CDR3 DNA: TGCGCCAGCCGCGGGACTCCACCGTTTAATTCACCCCTCCACTTT

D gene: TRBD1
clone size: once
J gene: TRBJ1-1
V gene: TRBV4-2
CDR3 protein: CASSQDIKGAGGTEAFF
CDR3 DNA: TGTGCCAGCAGCCAAGATATCAAGGGGGCAGGGGGAACTGAAGCTTTCTTT

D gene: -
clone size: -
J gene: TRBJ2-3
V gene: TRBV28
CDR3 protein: CASSPSTGDTQYF
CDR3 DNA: TGTGCCAGCAGTCCATCCACGGGGGATACGCAGTATTTT

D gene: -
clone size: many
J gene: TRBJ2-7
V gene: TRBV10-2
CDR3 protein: CASRDIGAAGEQYF
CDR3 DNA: TGCGCCAGCAGAGATATAGGGGCGGCGGGGGAGCAGTACTTC

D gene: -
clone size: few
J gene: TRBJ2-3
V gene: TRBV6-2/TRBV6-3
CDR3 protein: CASSYSRGDTQYF
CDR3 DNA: TGTGCCAGCAGTTACTCGAGGGGAGATACGCAGTATTTT

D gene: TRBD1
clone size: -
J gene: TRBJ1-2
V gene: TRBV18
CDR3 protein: CASSPDGTGYESYTF
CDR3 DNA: TGTGCCAGCTCACCGGACGGGACAGGGTATGAGAGTTACACCTTC

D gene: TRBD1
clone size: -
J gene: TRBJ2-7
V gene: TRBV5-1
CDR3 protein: CASSRDRLFYEQYF
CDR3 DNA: TGCGCCAGCAGCCGGGACAGACTTTTCTACGAGCAGTACTTC

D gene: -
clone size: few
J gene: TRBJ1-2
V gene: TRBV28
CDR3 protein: CASQGGYYGYTF
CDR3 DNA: TGTGCCAGCCAAGGAGGGTACTATGGCTACACCTTC

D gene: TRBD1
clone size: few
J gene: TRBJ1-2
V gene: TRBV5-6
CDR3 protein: CASSRYRGRGGYTF
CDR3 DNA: TGTGCCAGCAGCCGATACAGGGGGCGAGGGGGCTACACCTTC

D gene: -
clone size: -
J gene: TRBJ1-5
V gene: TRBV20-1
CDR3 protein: CSARRRDSNQPQHF
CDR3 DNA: TGCAGTGCTAGGCGCCGGGACAGCAATCAGCCCCAGCATTTT

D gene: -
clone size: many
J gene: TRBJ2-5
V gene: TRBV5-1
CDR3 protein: CASSLATQAETQYF
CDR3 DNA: TGCGCCAGCAGCTTGGCCACCCAGGCGGAGACCCAGTACTTC

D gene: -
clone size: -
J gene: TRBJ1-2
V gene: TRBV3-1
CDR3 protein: CACSGFYGYTF
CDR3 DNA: TGTGCCTGCTCCGGGTTTTATGGCTACACCTTC

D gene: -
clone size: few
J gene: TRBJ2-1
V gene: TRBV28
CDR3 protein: CASNQPSLSYNEQFF
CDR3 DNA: TGTGCCAGCAACCAACCTAGCCTGTCCTACAATGAGCAGTTCTTC

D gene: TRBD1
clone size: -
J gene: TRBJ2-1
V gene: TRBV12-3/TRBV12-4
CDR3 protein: CASSLGTGFLNEQFF
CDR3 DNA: TGTGCCAGCAGTTTAGGGACAGGGTTCCTCAATGAGCAGTTCTTC

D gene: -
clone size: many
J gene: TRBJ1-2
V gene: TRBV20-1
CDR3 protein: CSASNTTSYGYTF
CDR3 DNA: TGCAGTGCTAGCAACACAACCTCCTATGGCTACACCTTC

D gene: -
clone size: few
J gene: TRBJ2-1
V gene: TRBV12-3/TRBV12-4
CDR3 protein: CASSFEGWDNQQFF
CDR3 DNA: TGTGCCAGCAGTTTCGAGGGTTGGGACAATCAGCAGTTCTTC

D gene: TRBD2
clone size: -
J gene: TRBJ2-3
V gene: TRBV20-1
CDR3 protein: CSATIVSGSGDTQYF
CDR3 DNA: TGCAGTGCCACGATAGTTAGCGGGAGTGGTGATACGCAGTATTTT

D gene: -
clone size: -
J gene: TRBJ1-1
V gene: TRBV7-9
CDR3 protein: CASSLTRQDEAFF
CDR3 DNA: TGTGCCAGCAGCTTAACCCGACAGGATGAAGCTTTCTTT

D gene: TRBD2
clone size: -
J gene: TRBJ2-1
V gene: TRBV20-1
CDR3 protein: CSARLAGQGYEQFF
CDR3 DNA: TGCAGTGCTAGACTAGCGGGTCAGGGGTATGAGCAGTTCTTC

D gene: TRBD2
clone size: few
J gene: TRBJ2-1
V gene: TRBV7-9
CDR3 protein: CASSLGAGGGNEQFF
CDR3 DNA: TGTGCCAGCAGCTTAGGAGCGGGAGGGGGTAATGAGCAGTTCTTC

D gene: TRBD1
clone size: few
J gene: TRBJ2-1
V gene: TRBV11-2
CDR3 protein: CASSLATGGYNEQFF
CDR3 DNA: TGTGCCAGCAGCTTAGCGACAGGGGGTTACAATGAGCAGTTCTTC